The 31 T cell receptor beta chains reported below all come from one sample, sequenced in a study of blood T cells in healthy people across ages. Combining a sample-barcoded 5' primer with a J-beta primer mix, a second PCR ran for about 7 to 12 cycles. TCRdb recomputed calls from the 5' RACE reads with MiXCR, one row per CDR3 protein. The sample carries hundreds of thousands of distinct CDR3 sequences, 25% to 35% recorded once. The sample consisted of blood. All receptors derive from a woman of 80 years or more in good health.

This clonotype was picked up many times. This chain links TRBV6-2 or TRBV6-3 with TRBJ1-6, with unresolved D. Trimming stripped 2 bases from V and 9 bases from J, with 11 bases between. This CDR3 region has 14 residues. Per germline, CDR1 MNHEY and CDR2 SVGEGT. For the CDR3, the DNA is TGTGCCAGCAGTTACCGGGAGCTCAGTTCACCCCTCCACTTT. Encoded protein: CASSYRELSSPLHF.

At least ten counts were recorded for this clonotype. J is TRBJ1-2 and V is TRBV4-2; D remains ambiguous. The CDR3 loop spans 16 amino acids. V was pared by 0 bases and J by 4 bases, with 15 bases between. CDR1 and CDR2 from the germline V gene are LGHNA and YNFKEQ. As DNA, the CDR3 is TGTGCCAGCAGCCAAGATCGTACGCTTAACCTCTATGGCTACACCTTC. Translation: CASSQDRTLNLYGYTF.

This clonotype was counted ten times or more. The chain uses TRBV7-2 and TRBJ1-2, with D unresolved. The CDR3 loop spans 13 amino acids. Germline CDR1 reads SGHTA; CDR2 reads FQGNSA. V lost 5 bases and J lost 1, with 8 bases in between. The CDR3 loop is CASSQTLNYGYTF. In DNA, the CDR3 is TGTGCCAGCAGCCAGACACTTAACTATGGCTACACCTTC.

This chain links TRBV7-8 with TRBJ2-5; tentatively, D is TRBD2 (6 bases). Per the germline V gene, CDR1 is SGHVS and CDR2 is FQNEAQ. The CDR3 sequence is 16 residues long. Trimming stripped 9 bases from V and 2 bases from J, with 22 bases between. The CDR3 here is CASSDGGGMRQETQYF. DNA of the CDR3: TGTGCCAGTAGCGACGGTGGGGGGATGCGGCAAGAGACCCAGTACTTC.

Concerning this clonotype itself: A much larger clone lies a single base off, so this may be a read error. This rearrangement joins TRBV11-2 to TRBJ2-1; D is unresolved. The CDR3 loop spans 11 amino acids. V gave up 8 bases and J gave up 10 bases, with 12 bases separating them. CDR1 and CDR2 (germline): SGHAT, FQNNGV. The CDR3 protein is CASGQKIEQFF. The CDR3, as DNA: TGTGCCAGCGGCCAGAAGATCGAGCAGTTCTTC. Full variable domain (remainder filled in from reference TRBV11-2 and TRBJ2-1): EAGVAQSPRYKIIEKRQSVAFWCNPISGHATLYWYQQILGQGPKLLIQFQNNGVVDDSQLPKDRFSAERLKGVDSTLKIQPAKLEDSAVYLCASGQKIEQFFGPGTRLTVL.

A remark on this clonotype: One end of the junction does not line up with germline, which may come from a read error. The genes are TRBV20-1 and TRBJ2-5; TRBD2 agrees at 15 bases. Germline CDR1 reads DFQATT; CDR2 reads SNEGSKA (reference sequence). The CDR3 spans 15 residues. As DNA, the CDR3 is TGCAGTGCTAATGGGACTAGCGGGGGGCAAGAAACCCAGTACTTC. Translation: CSANGTSGGQETQYF.

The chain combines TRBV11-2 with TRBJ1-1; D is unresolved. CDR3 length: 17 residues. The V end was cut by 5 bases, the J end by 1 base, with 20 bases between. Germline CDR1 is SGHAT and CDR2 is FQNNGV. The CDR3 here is CASSPLNMGNRNTEAFF. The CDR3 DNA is TGTGCCAGCAGCCCACTCAATATGGGAAATAGGAACACTGAAGCTTTCTTT.

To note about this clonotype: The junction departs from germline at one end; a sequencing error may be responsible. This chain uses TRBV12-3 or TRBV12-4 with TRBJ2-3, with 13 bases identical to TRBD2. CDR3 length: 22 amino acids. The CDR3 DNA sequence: TGTGCCAGCAGTTTAAGGGGAAAACTACTAGCGGGGGGGCTTAGGGTCACAGTTACGCAGTATTTT. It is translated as CASSLRGKLLAGGLRVTVTQYF.

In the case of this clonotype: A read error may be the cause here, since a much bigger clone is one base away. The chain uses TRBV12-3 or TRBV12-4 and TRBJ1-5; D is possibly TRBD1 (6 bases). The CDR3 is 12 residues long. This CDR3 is CVSRGGNQPQHF. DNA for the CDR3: TGTGTCAGCAGAGGGGGGAATCAGCCCCAGCATTTT.

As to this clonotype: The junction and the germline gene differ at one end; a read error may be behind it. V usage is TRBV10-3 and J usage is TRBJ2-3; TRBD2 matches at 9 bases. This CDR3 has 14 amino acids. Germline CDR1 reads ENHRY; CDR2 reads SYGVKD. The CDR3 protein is CAISNSGGTDTQYF. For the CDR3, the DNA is TGTGCCATCAGTAATAGCGGGGGCACTGATACGCAGTATTTT.

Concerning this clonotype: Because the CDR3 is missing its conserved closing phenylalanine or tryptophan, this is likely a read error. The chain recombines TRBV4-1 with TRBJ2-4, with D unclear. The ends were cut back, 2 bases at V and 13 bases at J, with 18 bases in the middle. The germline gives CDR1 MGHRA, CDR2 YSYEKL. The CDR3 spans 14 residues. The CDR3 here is CASSQTSEDKAQYC. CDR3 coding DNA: TGCGCCAGCAGCCAAACGAGCGAAGACAAGGCCCAGTACTGC.

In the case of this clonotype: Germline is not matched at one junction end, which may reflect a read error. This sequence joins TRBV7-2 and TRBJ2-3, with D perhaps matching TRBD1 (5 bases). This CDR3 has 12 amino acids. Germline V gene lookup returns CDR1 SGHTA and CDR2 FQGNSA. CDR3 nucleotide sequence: TGTGCCTGCAGCTTGGGGCCAGATACGCAGTATTTT. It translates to CACSLGPDTQYF.

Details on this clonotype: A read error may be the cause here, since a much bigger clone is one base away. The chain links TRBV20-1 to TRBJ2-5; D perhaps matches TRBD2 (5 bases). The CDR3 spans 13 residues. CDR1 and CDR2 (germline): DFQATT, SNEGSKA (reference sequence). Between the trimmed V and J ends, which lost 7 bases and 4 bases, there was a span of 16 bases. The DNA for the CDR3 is TGCAGTGTTCCCGTTCGAGAGGGAGAGACCCAGTACTTC. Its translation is CSVPVREGETQYF.

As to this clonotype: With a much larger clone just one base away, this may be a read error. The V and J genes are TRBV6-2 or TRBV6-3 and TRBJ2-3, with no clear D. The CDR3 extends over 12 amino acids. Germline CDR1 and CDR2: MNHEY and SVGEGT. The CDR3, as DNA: TGTGCCAGCACCAAAAGAGGAGATACGCAGGATTTT. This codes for CASTKRGDTQDF.

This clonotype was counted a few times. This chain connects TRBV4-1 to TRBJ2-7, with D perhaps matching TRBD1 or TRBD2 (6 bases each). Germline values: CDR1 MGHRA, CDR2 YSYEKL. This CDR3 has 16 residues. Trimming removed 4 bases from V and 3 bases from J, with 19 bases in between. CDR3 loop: CASSRAAGQGDYEQYF. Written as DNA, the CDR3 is TGCGCCAGCAGCCGGGCGGCGGGACAAGGAGACTACGAGCAGTACTTC.

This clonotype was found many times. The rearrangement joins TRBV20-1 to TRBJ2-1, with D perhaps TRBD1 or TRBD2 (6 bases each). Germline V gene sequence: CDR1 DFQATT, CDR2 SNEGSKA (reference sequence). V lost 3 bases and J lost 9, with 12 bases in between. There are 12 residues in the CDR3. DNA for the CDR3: TGCAGTGCTAGTCTAGGGGGGAGTGAGCAGTTCTTC. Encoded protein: CSASLGGSEQFF.

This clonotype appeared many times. The CDR3 DNA follows: TGTGCCAGCATCCGGGACAGGGTTCCCTACGAGCAGTACTTC. Protein sequence: CASIRDRVPYEQYF. This chain links TRBV28 with TRBJ2-7; 9 nucleotides match TRBD1. The V and J ends lost 7 bases and 2 bases, in that order; junction bases with no gene match: 6. Germline V gives CDR1 MDHEN, CDR2 SYDVKM. This CDR3 has 14 residues. Filled out from reference TRBV28 and TRBJ2-7, the complete variable domain reads DVKVTQSSRYLVKRTGEKVFLECVQDMDHENMFWYRQDPGLGLRLIYFSYDVKMKEKGDIPEGYSVSREKKERFSLILESASTNQTSMYLCASIRDRVPYEQYFGPGTRLTVT.

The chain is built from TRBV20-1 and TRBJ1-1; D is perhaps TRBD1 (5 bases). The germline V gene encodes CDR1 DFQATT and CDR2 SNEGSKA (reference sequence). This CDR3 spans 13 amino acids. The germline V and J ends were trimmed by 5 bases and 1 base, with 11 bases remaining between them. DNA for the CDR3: TGCAGTGCTGGGACCGACAAGAACACTGAAGCTTTCTTT. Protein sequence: CSAGTDKNTEAFF.

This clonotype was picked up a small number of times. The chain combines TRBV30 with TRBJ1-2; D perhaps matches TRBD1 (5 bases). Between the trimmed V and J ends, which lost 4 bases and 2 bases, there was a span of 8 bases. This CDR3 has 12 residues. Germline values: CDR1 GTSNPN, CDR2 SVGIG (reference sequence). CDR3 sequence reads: CAWMWGNYGYTF. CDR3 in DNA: TGTGCCTGGATGTGGGGGAACTATGGCTACACCTTC.

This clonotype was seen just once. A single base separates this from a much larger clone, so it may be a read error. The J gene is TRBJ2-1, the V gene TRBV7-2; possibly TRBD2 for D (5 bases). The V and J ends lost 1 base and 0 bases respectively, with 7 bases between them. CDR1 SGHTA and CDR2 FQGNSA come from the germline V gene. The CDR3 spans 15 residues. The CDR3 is CTSSLDGLSYNEQFF. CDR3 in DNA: TGTACCAGCAGCTTAGACGGACTCTCCTACAATGAGCAGTTCTTC.

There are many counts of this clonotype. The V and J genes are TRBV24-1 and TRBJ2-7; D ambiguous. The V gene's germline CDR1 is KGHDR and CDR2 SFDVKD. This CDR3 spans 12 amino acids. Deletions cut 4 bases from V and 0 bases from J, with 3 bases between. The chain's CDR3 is CATSDTSYEQYF. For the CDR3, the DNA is TGTGCCACCAGTGACACCTCCTACGAGCAGTACTTC.

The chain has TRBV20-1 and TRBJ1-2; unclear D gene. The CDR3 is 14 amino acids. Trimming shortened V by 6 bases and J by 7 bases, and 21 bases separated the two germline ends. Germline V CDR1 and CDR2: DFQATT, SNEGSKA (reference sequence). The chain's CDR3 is CSAWSLAVSSGYTF. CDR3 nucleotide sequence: TGCAGTGCCTGGTCCCTTGCGGTCTCTAGTGGCTACACCTTC.

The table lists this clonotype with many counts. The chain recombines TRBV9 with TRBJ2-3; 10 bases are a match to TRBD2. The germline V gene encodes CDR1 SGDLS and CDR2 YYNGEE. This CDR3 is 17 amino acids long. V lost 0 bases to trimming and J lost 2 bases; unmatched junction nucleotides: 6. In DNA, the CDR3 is TGTGCCAGCAGCGTAGAGATAGCGGGGGGCCCCACAGATACGCAGTATTTT. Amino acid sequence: CASSVEIAGGPTDTQYF.

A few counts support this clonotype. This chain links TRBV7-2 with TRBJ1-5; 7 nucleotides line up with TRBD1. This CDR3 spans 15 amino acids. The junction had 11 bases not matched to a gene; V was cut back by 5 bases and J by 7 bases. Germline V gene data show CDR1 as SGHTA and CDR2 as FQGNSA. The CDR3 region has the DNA TGTGCCAGCAGCAACGCAGGGGGAGCGTCGCAGCCCCAGCATTTT. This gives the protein CASSNAGGASQPQHF.

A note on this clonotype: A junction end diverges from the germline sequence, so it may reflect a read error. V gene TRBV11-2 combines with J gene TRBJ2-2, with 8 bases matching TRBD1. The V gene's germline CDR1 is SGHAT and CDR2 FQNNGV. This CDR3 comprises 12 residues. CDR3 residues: CASGFGQGVLFF. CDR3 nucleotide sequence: TGTGCCAGCGGCTTCGGACAGGGTGTGCTGTTTTTT.

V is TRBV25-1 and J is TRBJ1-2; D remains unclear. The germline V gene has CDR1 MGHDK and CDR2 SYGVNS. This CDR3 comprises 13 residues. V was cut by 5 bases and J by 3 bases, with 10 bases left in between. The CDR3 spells CASSMNSYYGYTF. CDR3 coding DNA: TGTGCCAGCAGTATGAACAGCTACTATGGCTACACCTTC.

Here the CDR3 reads CATSRDGGQFYGYTF. The CDR3 DNA follows: TGTGCCACCAGCAGAGATGGGGGACAGTTCTATGGCTACACCTTC. The rearrangement uses TRBV15 and TRBJ1-2, with 7 bases lining up with TRBD1. In germline, CDR1 is LNHNV, CDR2 YYDKDF (reference sequence). The J segment lost 4 bases and the V segment lost 0 bases, leaving 5 bases of the junction unmatched. The CDR3 totals 15 residues.

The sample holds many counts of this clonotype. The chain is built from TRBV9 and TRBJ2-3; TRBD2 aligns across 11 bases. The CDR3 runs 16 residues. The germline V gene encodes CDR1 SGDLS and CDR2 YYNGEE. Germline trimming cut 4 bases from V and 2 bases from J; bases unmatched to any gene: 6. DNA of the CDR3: TGTGCCAGCAGCCGCATAGCGGGGGGGGTCACAGATACGCAGTATTTT. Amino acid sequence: CASSRIAGGVTDTQYF. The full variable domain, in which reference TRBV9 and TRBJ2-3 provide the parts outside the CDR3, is DSGVTQTPKHLITATGQRVTLRCSPRSGDLSVYWYQQSLDQGLQFLIQYYNGEERAKGNILERFSAQQFPDLHSELNLSSLELGDSALYFCASSRIAGGVTDTQYFGPGTRLTVL.

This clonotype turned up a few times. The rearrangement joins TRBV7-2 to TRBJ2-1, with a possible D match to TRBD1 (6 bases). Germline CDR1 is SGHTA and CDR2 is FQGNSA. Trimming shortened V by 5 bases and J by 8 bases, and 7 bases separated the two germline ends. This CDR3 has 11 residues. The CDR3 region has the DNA TGTGCCAGCAGCGCAGGGGATGAGCAGTTCTTC. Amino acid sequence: CASSAGDEQFF.

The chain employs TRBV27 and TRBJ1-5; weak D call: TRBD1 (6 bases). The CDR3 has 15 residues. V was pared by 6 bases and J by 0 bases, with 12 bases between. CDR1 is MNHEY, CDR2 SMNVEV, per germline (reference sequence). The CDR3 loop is CASRQGIYSNQPQHF. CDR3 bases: TGTGCCAGCAGGCAGGGGATTTATAGCAATCAGCCCCAGCATTTT.

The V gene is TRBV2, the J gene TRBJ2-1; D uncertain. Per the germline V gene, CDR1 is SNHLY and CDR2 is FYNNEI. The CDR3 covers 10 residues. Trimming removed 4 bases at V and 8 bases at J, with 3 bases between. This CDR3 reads CASSGYEQFF. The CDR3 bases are TGTGCCAGCAGTGGGTATGAGCAGTTCTTC.